The rows below give T cell receptor beta chains drawn from one sample of a study of blood T cells in healthy people across ages. TCRdb used MiXCR to reprocess the 5' RACE reads, holding one entry per CDR3 protein. This table has about 730,000 distinct CDR3 sequences, approximately 39% appearing once. Input material: blood. These receptors originate from a woman in her fifties or sixties in good health. CDR3s leave out the opening cysteine and the closing phenylalanine or tryptophan. Fields, in order: CDR3 protein, V gene.

ASSFWLAETQY,TRBV5-1
ASPWGRVAKNIQY,TRBV10-3
ASSPSRQRNIQY,TRBV3-1
ASKDDRAGANVLT,TRBV2
ASSLRGGEKETQY,TRBV7-2
ASSISSPRGNEQF,TRBV19
ASSLTSGGAGTGELF,TRBV12-3/TRBV12-4
ASSQVTTRDTQY,TRBV3-1
ASLASGTDTQY,TRBV6-5
SVGGKAETQY,TRBV29-1
ASMRGSTDTQY,TRBV6-2/TRBV6-3
ASSLGRTQPQH,TRBV7-6
ASSLYTVGGETQY,TRBV6-2/TRBV6-3
ASSVQAGDTYEQY,TRBV9
AISGLETSLKETQY,TRBV10-3
ASSASGAEVKF,TRBV9
ASSFGRSEQF,TRBV7-3
ASSLELLNSPLH,TRBV12-3/TRBV12-4
SALIIGGLAGGPLDEQF,TRBV20-1
ASSVAGEAEAF,TRBV9